This entry describes one TCR beta chain. Its antigen remains unidentified. The junction shows a germline mismatch at one end, possibly a read error. This specimen comes from a study of tumor-infiltrating lymphocytes in primary liver carcinoma. Study as a whole: Sequenced samples came back with roughly 3.65 to 8 million productive TCRbeta reads, and the counts looked alike across tissue types. Overall study findings and caveats: Tumor-adjacent and tumor-blood pairs shared less of their repertoires than tumor region pairs shared.

Joint extraction of RNA and DNA used about 17-31 mg of bulk tissue that was unsorted. The germline V gene encodes CDR1 SGHAT and CDR2 FQNNGV. This CDR3 contains 16 residues. Total RNA amounting to 500 ng was the source from which TCR beta cDNA was made with a constant-region primer. Investigators got TCR beta libraries out of three nested multiplex PCR rounds, done with slightly modified ARM-PCR. TRBV1-TRBV30 forward primers and a C-beta reverse primer were used in the first two PCR rounds, which each ran for about 10 cycles. Each CDR3 protein is one row after TCRdb ran MiXCR on the multiplex PCR reads. Of fewer than 75,000 distinct CDR3 sequences in the sample, about three quarters were seen once.

The chain uses TRBV11-2 and TRBJ2-5; the match to TRBD2 covers 8 bases. This TCR was recovered from a man aged 35 to 55 with primary liver carcinoma and hepatitis B virus infection. Sequencing input: liver tumor tissue from sampling region 4. As for subset: tumor region T4, right-lateral pole. CDR3 sequence reads: CASNKTPGGGKETEYF. As DNA, the CDR3 is TGTGCCAGTAACAAAACTCCTGGCGGGGGGAAAGAGACCGAGTACTTC.